This T cell receptor beta chain was sequenced for a study of blood T cells in healthy people across ages. Combining a sample-barcoded 5' primer with a J-beta primer mix, a second PCR ran for roughly 6 to 11 cycles. TCRdb independently ran MiXCR on the 5' RACE reads; one entry per CDR3 protein. The sample has hundreds of thousands of distinct CDR3 sequences; about 50% are singletons. Germline CDR1 SNHLY, CDR2 FYNNEI. V shed 6 bases and J 0 bases; nucleotides not matched to a gene: 10. The CDR3 sequence is 16 residues long. This clonotype has just a few counts. This TCR was recovered from a woman of 80 years or more in good health. Source material: blood. The V and J genes are TRBV2 and TRBJ1-2; TRBD1 matches 7 bases. The CDR3 reads CASSRQGQITNYGYTF. The CDR3 DNA reads as TGTGCCAGCAGCCGTCAGGGACAGATTACTAACTATGGCTACACCTTC.